These 29 T cell receptor beta chains share one sample of origin, sequenced in a study of beta chain features in type 1 diabetes. TCRB transcripts that were expressed got sequenced, as all of the isolated RNA had been reverse transcribed. Profiling relied on immunoSEQ multiplex PCR, and the TCRdb table lists in-frame clones only, not all of them. The table lists fewer than 250,000 clones, 55% to 70% of them singletons. Sequencing input: naive CD4+ T cells from blood. The receptors were sampled from a man aged 25-40 years in good health.

The rearrangement links TRBV11-2 to TRBJ2-6; no reliable D call. This CDR3 comprises 16 residues. Germline values: CDR1 SGHAT, CDR2 FQNNGV. The V and J ends lost 4 bases and 3 bases respectively, with 13 bases between them. This chain's CDR3 is CASSSWKVRGANVLTF. In DNA form, the CDR3 reads TGTGCCAGCAGCTCCTGGAAAGTGCGTGGGGCCAACGTCCTGACTTTC.

This clone was recorded a few times. This sequence joins TRBV6-5 and TRBJ2-7; 11 bases are shared with TRBD2. The ends lost 6 bases at V and 7 bases at J; junction bases unmatched: 11. Germline CDR1 is MNHEY and CDR2 is SVGAGI. The CDR3 length is 15 residues. The CDR3, as DNA: TGTGCCAGCAGCCAACCGGGACTAGCGGATTCGGAGCAGTACTTC. Translation: CASSQPGLADSEQYF.

The genes are TRBV11-2 and TRBJ2-2; D is uncertain. Germline loops: CDR1 SGHAT, CDR2 FQNNGV. Trimming pared 2 bases from V and 6 bases from J, leaving 4 bases between. The CDR3 loop spans 12 amino acids. CDR3 sequence (DNA): TGTGCCAGCAGCTTAATCCCCGGGGAGCTGTTTTTT. Translating it yields CASSLIPGELFF.

This clone appeared a few times. This sequence joins TRBV7-9 and TRBJ2-4; D gene uncertain. V lost 3 bases to trimming and J lost 0 bases, with 15 bases between them. Germline lookup yields CDR1 SEHNR and CDR2 FQNEAQ (reference sequence). This CDR3 has 17 amino acids. The CDR3 protein is CASSFLLPEVAKNIQYF. As DNA, the CDR3 is TGTGCCAGCAGCTTTCTCCTCCCTGAGGTAGCCAAAAACATTCAGTACTTC.

The rearrangement joins TRBV10-3 to TRBJ2-2, with 7 nucleotides matching TRBD2. CDR1 is ENHRY, CDR2 SYGVKD, per germline. CDR3 length equals 16 residues. The J segment lost 1 base and the V segment lost 6 bases, leaving 8 bases of the junction unmatched. The CDR3: CAISIPKRENTGELFF. The CDR3 DNA follows: TGTGCCATCAGCATACCTAAGCGGGAGAACACCGGGGAGCTGTTTTTT.

The table lists this clone with a few counts. The rearrangement uses TRBV15 and TRBJ2-2; a possible D gene is TRBD2 (6 bases). Trimming pared 1 base from V and 5 bases from J, leaving 8 bases between. CDR1 LNHNV and CDR2 YYDKDF come from the germline V gene (reference sequence). The CDR3 loop spans 14 amino acids. As DNA, the CDR3 is TGTGCCACCAGCAGAGGCGGAGGGACCGGGGAGCTGTTTTTT. Its translation: CATSRGGGTGELFF. Supplemented by reference TRBV15 and TRBJ2-2, the full variable domain reads DAMVIQNPRYQVTQFGKPVTLSCSQTLNHNVMYWYQQKSSQAPKLLFHYYDKDFNNEADTPDNFQSRRPNTSFCFLDIRSPGLGDTAMYLCATSRGGGTGELFFGEGSRLTVL.

V and J are TRBV9 and TRBJ2-2, with no clear D. Germline V gene sequence: CDR1 SGDLS, CDR2 YYNGEE. The CDR3 loop spans 13 amino acids. Trimming took 0 bases from V and 5 from J, leaving 5 bases between them. The CDR3 spells CASSVARTGELFF. Written as DNA, the CDR3 is TGTGCCAGCAGCGTAGCCAGAACCGGGGAGCTGTTTTTT.

The genes are TRBV23-1 and TRBJ1-4, with no clear D. TRBV23-1 has ORF status, its function being uncertain. Trimming shortened V by 8 bases and J by 7 bases, and 11 bases separated the two germline ends. The CDR3 has 12 amino acids. The CDR3 DNA reads as TGCGCCAGCCCCAAGAGCCCTGAAAAACTGTTTTTT. Amino acid sequence: CASPKSPEKLFF.

The chain uses TRBV30 and TRBJ2-5, with 9 bases matching TRBD2. Losses at the gene ends were 0 bases for V and 6 bases for J; bases not matched to a gene: 8. The CDR3 totals 15 residues. CDR1 is GTSNPN and CDR2 is SVGIG in the germline V gene (reference sequence). The DNA for the CDR3 is TGTGCCTGGAGTGTACTTGCGGGAGGGCCTAAGACCCAGTACTTC. Amino acids: CAWSVLAGGPKTQYF.

The CDR3: CSVVGQFSTEAFF. The CDR3 DNA reads as TGCAGCGTCGTAGGACAGTTCTCCACTGAAGCTTTCTTT. The J gene is TRBJ1-1, the V gene TRBV29-1, with D possibly being TRBD1 (6 bases). The CDR3 runs to 13 residues. Trimming removed 6 bases from V and 4 bases from J, with 15 bases in between. Germline loops: CDR1 SQVTM, CDR2 ANQGSEA.

The J gene is TRBJ2-7, the V gene TRBV7-8, with a tentative D call TRBD2 (5 bases). V shed 2 bases and J shed 3 bases, with 11 bases lying between them. The CDR3 runs to 14 residues. Germline V lookup: CDR1 SGHVS, CDR2 FQNEAQ. The CDR3 sequence: CASSLRNGIYEQYF. The DNA of the CDR3 is TGTGCCAGCAGCTTACGGAACGGGATCTACGAGCAGTACTTC.

The chain has TRBV7-2 and TRBJ2-7, with D perhaps TRBD2 (5 bases). In germline, CDR1 is SGHTA, CDR2 FQGNSA. The CDR3 is made up of 13 amino acids. The ends were cut back, 5 bases at V and 4 bases at J, with 12 bases in the middle. The CDR3 DNA is TGTGCCAGCAGCGCCCCGACTACTTACGAGCAGTACTTC. It is translated as CASSAPTTYEQYF.

J is TRBJ2-1 and V is TRBV25-1, with 9 bases lining up with TRBD1. Germline CDR1 MGHDK, CDR2 SYGVNS. The CDR3 consists of 17 residues. V was clipped by 4 bases and J by 3 bases; unmatched bases: 10. CDR3 sequence: CASSGPGTGIHYNEQFF. Here the CDR3 DNA reads TGTGCCAGCAGTGGTCCCGGGACAGGGATCCACTACAATGAGCAGTTCTTC.

This clone was detected a few times. The rearrangement links TRBV30 to TRBJ1-1; D call uncertain. CDR1 and CDR2 (germline): GTSNPN, SVGIG (reference sequence). V lost 2 bases to trimming and J lost 7 bases, with 5 bases between them. CDR3 size: 10 residues. CDR3 bases: TGTGCCTGGAGTCGGGGTGAAGCTTTCTTT. It yields the protein CAWSRGEAFF.

The chain joins TRBV29-1 to TRBJ2-7; D is undetermined. Germline CDR1 and CDR2: SQVTM and ANQGSEA. V shed 4 bases and J shed 4 bases, with 8 bases lying between them. The CDR3 consists of 11 residues. CDR3 protein: CSVGAEYEQYF. The CDR3, as DNA: TGCAGCGTTGGGGCAGAATACGAGCAGTACTTC.

The rearrangement links TRBV27 to TRBJ2-7; 8 bases agree with TRBD1. The ends lost 5 bases at V and 7 bases at J; junction bases unmatched: 13. CDR3 length: 15 amino acids. From germline, CDR1 is MNHEY and CDR2 SMNVEV (reference sequence). CDR3 bases: TGTGCCAGCAGTCCTGGACAGGGTGGGACCCTGGAGCAGTACTTC. Protein product: CASSPGQGGTLEQYF.

The V call is TRBV2, the J call TRBJ2-2; D is possibly TRBD2 (6 bases). Germline assignment: CDR1 SNHLY and CDR2 FYNNEI. The V end was cut by 4 bases, the J end by 4 bases, with 10 bases between. The CDR3 runs 14 residues. CDR3 protein: CASSGRLVTGELFF. DNA for the CDR3: TGTGCCAGCAGTGGGAGACTAGTCACCGGGGAGCTGTTTTTT.

The V and J genes are TRBV6-5 and TRBJ2-3; D might be TRBD1 (5 bases). V was pared by 4 bases and J by 1 base, with 12 bases between. The CDR3 is 15 residues long. Germline values: CDR1 MNHEY, CDR2 SVGAGI. CDR3: CASSSQGFRTDTQYF. In DNA form, the CDR3 reads TGTGCCAGCAGTTCCCAGGGCTTCCGCACAGATACGCAGTATTTT.

A word on this clone: The same CDR3 can be traced to other DNA sequences in this sample. This rearrangement joins TRBV30 to TRBJ2-4; no clear D. Germline V gene data show CDR1 as GTSNPN and CDR2 as SVGIG (reference sequence). The V gene lost 0 bases and the J gene lost 1 base, with 4 bases spanning the gap. This CDR3 has 13 amino acids. The CDR3 protein is CAWSVLAKNIQYF. The CDR3 nucleotides are TGTGCCTGGAGTGTCTTGGCCAAAAACATTCAGTACTTC. Based on the CDR3 plus reference TRBV30 and TRBJ2-4, the full variable domain is SQTIHQWPATLVQPVGSPLSLECTVEGTSNPNLYWYRQAAGRGLQLLFYSVGIGQISSEVPQNLSASRPQDRQFILSSKKLLLSDSGFYLCAWSVLAKNIQYFGAGTRLSVL.

There are a few counts of this clone. The J gene is TRBJ2-5, the V gene TRBV5-1; the D call may be TRBD1 or TRBD2 (5 bases each). CDR1 and CDR2 (germline): SGHRS, YFSETQ. Trimming left V 0 bases short and J 0 bases short, with 9 bases between. The CDR3 is 15 residues long. DNA of the CDR3: TGCGCCAGCAGCTTGGCCGAGGGGAACCAAGAGACCCAGTACTTC. The encoded protein is CASSLAEGNQETQYF.

The rearrangement links TRBV30 to TRBJ1-1, with D perhaps TRBD1 (5 bases). The CDR3 spans 13 residues. V lost 4 bases, J lost 5 bases, and 14 bases lay in between. CDR1 and CDR2 from the germline V gene are GTSNPN and SVGIG (reference sequence). In nucleotides, the CDR3 is TGTGCCTGGACTCGGCAGGGTGGGACTGAAGCTTTCTTT. Translation gives CAWTRQGGTEAFF.

The CDR3 nucleotides are TGTGCCAGCAGCCAATCTAGCGGGGACTACAATGAGCAGTTCTTC. Amino acid sequence: CASSQSSGDYNEQFF. The J gene is TRBJ2-1, the V gene TRBV11-2, with 9 bases fitting TRBD2. Germline CDR1 is SGHAT and CDR2 is FQNNGV. V was pared by 5 bases and J by 3 bases, with 5 bases of the junction left unmatched. This CDR3 comprises 15 residues.

This clone was seen a few times. The rearrangement joins TRBV29-1 to TRBJ2-1, with D hard to call. Trimming removed 3 bases at V and 5 bases at J, with 8 bases between. Looked up from germline, CDR1 is SQVTM and CDR2 is ANQGSEA. The CDR3 consists of 12 residues. The DNA of the CDR3 is TGCAGCGTTGATTTCCGGAACAATGAGCAGTTCTTC. This encodes CSVDFRNNEQFF.

The V gene is TRBV5-1, the J gene TRBJ2-1; a possible D gene is TRBD1 (6 bases). The CDR3 runs to 13 residues. Germline-derived CDR1 and CDR2 are SGHRS and YFSETQ. The germline V and J ends were trimmed by 0 bases and 7 bases, with 8 bases remaining between them. CDR3 sequence: CASSLAQGNEQFF. The DNA for the CDR3 is TGCGCCAGCAGCTTGGCGCAGGGGAATGAGCAGTTCTTC. The variable domain in full, with the rest retrieved from reference TRBV5-1 and TRBJ2-1, is KAGVTQTPRYLIKTRGQQVTLSCSPISGHRSVSWYQQTPGQGLQFLFEYFSETQRNKGNFPGRFSGRQFSNSRSEMNVSTLELGDSALYLCASSLAQGNEQFFGPGTRLTVL.

This clone appeared a few times. At the DNA level, this CDR3 is encoded by other sequences in the same sample as well. The rearrangement links TRBV29-1 to TRBJ2-3, with D possibly called TRBD1 or TRBD2 (5 bases each). Per the germline V gene, CDR1 is SQVTM and CDR2 is ANQGSEA. The V and J ends lost 6 bases and 5 bases respectively, with 15 bases between them. CDR3 length: 13 residues. The CDR3 DNA follows: TGCAGCGTGTCGGGACGAGCGATAGATACGCAGTATTTT. This encodes CSVSGRAIDTQYF.

The CDR3 sequence: CASSSEGGYEQYF. The CDR3 nucleotides read TGTGCCAGCTCATCTGAGGGCGGCTACGAGCAGTACTTC. The chain carries TRBV18 and TRBJ2-7, with D tentatively TRBD2 (5 bases). Germline V CDR1 and CDR2: KGHSH, LQKENI. CDR3 size: 13 residues. Trimming cost V 5 bases and J 3 bases, with 11 bases left between them.

This clone has more than one count but fewer than ten. The rearrangement links TRBV29-1 to TRBJ2-1, with D possibly matching TRBD2 (6 bases). Trimming pared 4 bases from V and 8 bases from J, leaving 12 bases between. Germline V CDR1 and CDR2: SQVTM, ANQGSEA. CDR3 length: 12 residues. This chain's CDR3 is CSVGRGGDEQFF. CDR3 coding DNA: TGCAGCGTTGGGCGGGGCGGGGATGAGCAGTTCTTC.

The sample holds a few counts of this clone. V and J are TRBV9 and TRBJ1-1, with a weak D call TRBD1 (5 bases). This CDR3 is built from 14 residues. CDR1 and CDR2 (germline): SGDLS, YYNGEE. The V gene lost 0 bases and the J gene lost 1 base, with 7 bases spanning the gap. CDR3 protein: CASSVEGRNTEAFF. As DNA, the CDR3 is TGTGCCAGCAGCGTAGAGGGGAGGAACACTGAAGCTTTCTTT.

The rearrangement links TRBV30 to TRBJ1-2, with no clear D. CDR3 length: 15 amino acids. Germline-derived CDR1 and CDR2 are GTSNPN and SVGIG (reference sequence). V lost 3 bases and J lost 8, with 22 bases in between. The CDR3 is CAWRDLGSSFGGYTF. Written as DNA, the CDR3 is TGTGCCTGGAGGGACTTAGGGAGTTCTTTTGGCGGCTACACCTTC.